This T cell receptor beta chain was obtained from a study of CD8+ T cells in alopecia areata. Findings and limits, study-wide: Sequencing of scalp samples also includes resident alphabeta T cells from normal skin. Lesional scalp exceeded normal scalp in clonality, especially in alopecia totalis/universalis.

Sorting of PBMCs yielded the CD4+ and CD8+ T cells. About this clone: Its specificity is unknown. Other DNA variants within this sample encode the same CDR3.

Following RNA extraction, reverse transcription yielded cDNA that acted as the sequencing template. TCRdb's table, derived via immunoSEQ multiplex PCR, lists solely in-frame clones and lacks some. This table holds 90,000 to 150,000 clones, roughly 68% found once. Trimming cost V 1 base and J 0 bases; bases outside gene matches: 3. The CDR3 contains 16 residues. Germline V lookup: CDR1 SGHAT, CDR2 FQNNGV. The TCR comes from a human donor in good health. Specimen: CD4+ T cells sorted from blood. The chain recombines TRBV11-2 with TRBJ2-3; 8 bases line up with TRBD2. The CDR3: CASSLVGGGSTDTQYF. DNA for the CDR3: TGTGCCAGCAGCTTAGTAGGCGGGGGGAGCACAGATACGCAGTATTTT.